This entry concerns a single T cell receptor (beta chain). The antigen is not known. This sample is part of a study of T cell responses to AZD1222 COVID-19 vaccine. Assay: immunoSEQ multiplex PCR; the TCRdb copy retains only in-frame clones and omits some. The sample gives 120,000 to 150,000 clones, around 86% of which show up once; around 4.1% is in the top ten. The CDR3 is 16 residues long. The germline CDR1 and CDR2 sequences are KGHSH and LQKENI. V lost 2 bases, J lost 13 bases, and 9 bases stayed unmatched. Study results and limitations: There were vaccine-associated CD4 TCRs across spike, dominant at 160-218 and 743-854. The sample set comprised mostly white British donors with more females, and clonal diversity was possibly underestimated. Repertoire sampling was restricted to post-peak T cell response timepoints. Regions left unmutated in variants are reportedly the target of nearly half of spike-specific TCRs.

The sequence derives from an adult in good health. Source: peripheral blood, taken on day 0 of MenACWY control vaccination. This chain joins TRBV18 and TRBJ1-6; 12 nucleotides match TRBD1. CDR3 residues: CASSPSTGTGGSPLHF. CDR3 in DNA: TGTGCCAGCTCACCAAGTACCGGGACAGGGGGCTCGCCCCTCCACTTT.